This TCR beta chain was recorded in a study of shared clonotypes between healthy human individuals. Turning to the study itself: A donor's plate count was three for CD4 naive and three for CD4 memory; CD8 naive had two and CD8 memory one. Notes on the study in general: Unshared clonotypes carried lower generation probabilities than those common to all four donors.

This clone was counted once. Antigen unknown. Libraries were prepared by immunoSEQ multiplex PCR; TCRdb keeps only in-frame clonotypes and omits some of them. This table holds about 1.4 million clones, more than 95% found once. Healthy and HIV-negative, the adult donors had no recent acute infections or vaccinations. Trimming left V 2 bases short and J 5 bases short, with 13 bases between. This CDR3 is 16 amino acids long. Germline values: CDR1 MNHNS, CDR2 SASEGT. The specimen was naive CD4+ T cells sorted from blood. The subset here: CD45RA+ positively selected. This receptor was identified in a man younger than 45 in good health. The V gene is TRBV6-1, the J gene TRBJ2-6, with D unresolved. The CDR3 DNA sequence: TGTGCCAGCAGTGAACAAGCAAACTGGAGGGCCAACGTCCTGACTTTC. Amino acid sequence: CASSEQANWRANVLTF.